This T cell receptor (beta chain) was captured in a study of blood T cells in healthy people across ages. The second PCR ran roughly 6 to 11 cycles with a sample-barcoded 5' primer and J-beta primers. TCRdb re-analysed the 5' RACE reads in MiXCR, keeping a single row per CDR3 protein. The table records about 800,000 distinct CDR3 sequences, 25% of them present only once. Deletions cut 6 bases from V and 0 bases from J, with 16 bases between. The CDR3 covers 16 residues. Germline V CDR1 and CDR2: SNHLY, FYNNEI. The same sample was also used in a study of T cells of mothers and their children. That source reports: Roughly 6 children and their three healthy Caucasian mothers were the donors.

This sequence originates from a boy aged 5-17 years in good health. Sequencing was performed on blood. This chain joins TRBV2 and TRBJ2-3; D call uncertain. CDR3 bases: TGTGCCAGCAGGGACCCGAGAATCCCTAGCACAGATACGCAGTATTTT. The encoded protein is CASRDPRIPSTDTQYF.